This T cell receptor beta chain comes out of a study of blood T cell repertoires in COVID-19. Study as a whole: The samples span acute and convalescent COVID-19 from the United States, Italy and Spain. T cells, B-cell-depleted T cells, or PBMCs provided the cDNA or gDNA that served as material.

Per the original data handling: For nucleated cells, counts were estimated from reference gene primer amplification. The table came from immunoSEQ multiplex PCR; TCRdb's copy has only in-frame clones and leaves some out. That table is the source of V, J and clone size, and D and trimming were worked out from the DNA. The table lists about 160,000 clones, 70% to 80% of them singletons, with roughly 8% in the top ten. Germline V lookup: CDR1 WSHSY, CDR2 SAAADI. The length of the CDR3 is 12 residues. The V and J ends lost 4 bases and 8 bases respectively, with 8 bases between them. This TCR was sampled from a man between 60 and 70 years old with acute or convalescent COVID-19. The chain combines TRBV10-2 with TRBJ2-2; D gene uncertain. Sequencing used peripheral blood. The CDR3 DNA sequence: TGCGCCAGCAGTGTTTTAGTGGGGGAGCTGTTTTTT. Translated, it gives CASSVLVGELFF.